The T cell receptor beta chain under discussion was sequenced for a study of T cell clonality in common variable immunodeficiency. This clone appeared many times. Some clones are missing from TCRdb's copy, which holds only in-frame ones; the method was immunoSEQ multiplex PCR. This repertoire holds about 66,000 clones, and none appear only once. The specimen was peripheral blood mononuclear cells. The TCR originated in a person between 18 and 70 years old in good health.

The part of the CDR3 DNA that was read is TGCAGTGCTAGCCTTTGGCTAGCGGGAGGCGCTACCTACAATGAG. Its protein product is CSASLWLAGGATYNE. The CDR3 as a whole reads CSASLWLAGGATYNEQFF. The gene calls are TRBV20-1 and TRBJ2-1; 11 nucleotides align to TRBD2. The read gets to within 3 residues of the CDR3 end, and the germline J gene fills in the rest. Germline V CDR1 and CDR2: DFQATT, SNEGSKA (reference sequence). J was trimmed by 2 bases and V by 3 bases; bases with no gene match: 12. The CDR3 is made up of 18 amino acids.